This T cell receptor (beta chain) was profiled in a study of tumor and adjacent non-tumor tissue in lung cancer. This sample's RNA came from whole unsorted tissue. Distant lung tissue was collected more than 3 cm away from the tumor edge. The CDR3 covers 14 residues. CDR1 is MNHEY and CDR2 is SVGAGI in the germline V gene. A modified ARM-PCR protocol with three rounds of nested PCR amplified TCRbeta. MiXCR, applied by TCRdb to the multiplex PCR reads, yields one record per CDR3 protein. The sample lists tens of thousands of distinct CDR3 sequences; about four fifths were seen once. Turning to this clonotype: One end of the junction varies from germline; a read error may be responsible.

This sequence joins TRBV6-5 and TRBJ2-1, with 12 bases matching TRBD2. The source of this sequence is a man in his 60s with non-small cell lung cancer. Sequencing input: distant non-tumor lung tissue. CDR3 sequence: CASRLAGGRHDQFF. In DNA, the CDR3 is TGTGCCAGCAGGCTAGCGGGAGGGAGACATGACCAGTTCTTC.